These 25 T cell receptor beta chains were sequenced from one sample in a study of blood T cell repertoires in COVID-19. TCRdb's table, derived via immunoSEQ multiplex PCR, lists solely in-frame clones and lacks some. The data show about 260,000 clones, 80% to 90% seen once. Input material: PBMCs or T cells enriched from blood (not recorded which). The source is a man aged 25-45 years with acute COVID-19.

The chain combines TRBV28 with TRBJ1-5; the match to TRBD1 covers 8 bases. The CDR3 consists of 16 residues. Trimming at V came to 2 bases and at J to 3 bases, leaving 6 bases not matched to a gene. CDR1 and CDR2 (germline): MDHEN, SYDVKM. The CDR3 is CASSLSRGRLNQPQHF. The CDR3 region has the DNA TGTGCCAGCAGTTTAAGCAGGGGGCGTCTCAATCAGCCCCAGCATTTT.

This clone was observed a handful of times. The chain recombines TRBV18 with TRBJ2-7; 8 nucleotides line up with TRBD1. CDR1 is KGHSH, CDR2 LQKENI, per germline. The CDR3 loop spans 13 amino acids. Trimming removed 4 bases from V and 4 bases from J; junction bases left unmatched: 3. In DNA form, the CDR3 reads TGTGCCAGCTCACAGCAGGGGGCGTACGAGCAGTACGTC. This gives the protein CASSQQGAYEQYV.

The V and J genes are TRBV3-1 (or the pseudogene TRBV3-2) and TRBJ2-1; 9 bases match TRBD2. The CDR3 sequence is 15 residues long. V lost 3 bases, J lost 9 bases, and 9 bases stayed unmatched. From germline, CDR1 is LGHDT and CDR2 YNNKEL (reference sequence). The CDR3 DNA reads as TGTGCCAGCAGCCACTCCGTTGCGGGAGGGACTGAGCAGTTCTTC. This encodes CASSHSVAGGTEQFF.

The rearrangement links TRBV19 to TRBJ2-1, with 8 bases identical to TRBD1. Germline CDR1 is LNHDA and CDR2 is SQIVND (reference sequence). The ends lost 5 bases at V and 0 bases at J; junction bases unmatched: 3. The CDR3 runs 15 residues. The CDR3 loop is CASSRDRSSYNEQFF. DNA for the CDR3: TGTGCCAGTAGTCGGGACAGGAGCTCCTACAATGAGCAGTTCTTC.

The chain uses TRBV25-1 and TRBJ1-2; weak D call: TRBD1 (5 bases). CDR3 length equals 13 residues. Germline CDR1 and CDR2: MGHDK and SYGVNS. The V end lost 5 bases, the J end lost 1 base, and 8 bases lay between the germline ends. The CDR3 nucleotides are TGTGCCAGCAGTCGGGGGGGTAACTATGGCTACACCTTC. Protein: CASSRGGNYGYTF.

This chain joins TRBV5-1 and TRBJ1-1, with D unclear. This CDR3 has 17 residues. V lost 2 bases and J 3 bases, leaving 20 bases between the germline ends. Germline CDR1 reads SGHRS; CDR2 reads YFSETQ. In DNA, the CDR3 is TGCGCCAGCAGCTTTCTCCCCCGAGGGTTCAAGGACACTGAAGCTTTCTTT. As protein: CASSFLPRGFKDTEAFF.

This chain links TRBV2 with TRBJ1-1; D unresolved. The germline CDR1 and CDR2 sequences are SNHLY and FYNNEI. The ends were cut back, 4 bases at V and 4 bases at J, with 16 bases in the middle. The CDR3 spans 15 residues. In DNA form, the CDR3 reads TGTGCCAGCAGTGCGGACGTGAATGGAGGCACTGAAGCTTTCTTT. Translation: CASSADVNGGTEAFF.

The V gene is TRBV9, the J gene TRBJ2-3, with 7 bases aligning to TRBD2. The CDR3 contains 16 residues. Germline loops: CDR1 SGDLS, CDR2 YYNGEE. The junction had 7 bases not matched to a gene; V was cut back by 3 bases and J by 0 bases. The CDR3 loop is CASSGSGARSTDTQYF. The CDR3 region has the DNA TGTGCCAGCAGCGGCAGCGGGGCGCGAAGCACAGATACGCAGTATTTT.

The chain couples TRBV4-3 to TRBJ1-5, with a possible D match to TRBD1 (6 bases). Trimming removed 3 bases at V and 7 bases at J, with 10 bases between. Germline V gene sequence: CDR1 LGHNA, CDR2 YSLEER. The CDR3 extends over 13 amino acids. The CDR3 here is CASSQRGGQPQHF. Here the CDR3 DNA reads TGCGCCAGCAGCCAGAGGGGGGGACAGCCCCAGCATTTT.

This clone was detected only once. The chain couples TRBV5-6 to TRBJ2-1; 12 nucleotides match TRBD2. This CDR3 has 14 amino acids. Germline V CDR1 and CDR2: SGHDT, YYEEEE. V was clipped by 4 bases and J by 4 bases; unmatched bases: 0. Written as DNA, the CDR3 is TGTGCCAGCAGCGGGACTAGCGGGTACAATGAGCAGTTCTTC. Encoded protein: CASSGTSGYNEQFF.

The V gene is TRBV5-1, the J gene TRBJ1-6; 8 bases agree with TRBD1. This CDR3 is built from 16 residues. CDR1 is SGHRS and CDR2 is YFSETQ in the germline V gene. Germline trimming cut 2 bases from V and 6 bases from J; bases unmatched to any gene: 7. The DNA of the CDR3 is TGCGCCAGCAGCTTAATGGACAGGGCGGGTAATTCACCCCTCCACTTT. This encodes CASSLMDRAGNSPLHF.

The chain joins TRBV6-5 to TRBJ1-1, with 7 bases identical to TRBD1. The CDR3 sequence is 10 residues long. Per germline, CDR1 MNHEY and CDR2 SVGAGI. Trimming took 6 bases from V and 8 from J; bases not matched to a gene: 0. This chain's CDR3 is CASRDREAFF. CDR3 sequence (DNA): TGTGCCAGCAGGGACAGGGAAGCTTTCTTT.

The V gene is TRBV24-1, the J gene TRBJ2-1; 7 nucleotides match TRBD1. Losses at the gene ends were 9 bases for V and 5 bases for J; bases not matched to a gene: 9. The germline gives CDR1 KGHDR, CDR2 SFDVKD. This CDR3 is built from 14 residues. The CDR3: CATRGGVKNNEQFF. The CDR3 nucleotides read TGTGCCACCCGAGGGGGCGTTAAGAACAATGAGCAGTTCTTC.

V and J are TRBV24-1 and TRBJ2-1; 7 nucleotides line up with TRBD1. The ends lost 3 bases at V and 2 bases at J; junction bases unmatched: 9. Germline V gene sequence: CDR1 KGHDR, CDR2 SFDVKD. CDR3 length: 17 amino acids. CDR3 DNA sequence: TGTGCCACCAGTGATCGAAGCCACAGGGGTACCTACAATGAGCAGTTCTTC. This codes for CATSDRSHRGTYNEQFF.

V is TRBV18 and J is TRBJ1-2, with D maybe TRBD1 (5 bases). The CDR3 is 14 residues long. Germline CDR1 KGHSH, CDR2 LQKENI. Trimming removed 8 bases from V and 6 bases from J, with 19 bases in between. CDR3 DNA: TGTGCCAGCCGACACCTACGGGGGGAAAATGGCTACACCTTC. Translating gives CASRHLRGENGYTF.

CDR3 DNA: TGTGCCAGCTCACCACCGTATGGGCAGGGCCGTCCACCCCTCCACTTT. Protein product: CASSPPYGQGRPPLHF. The chain is built from TRBV18 and TRBJ1-6, with D possibly TRBD1 on 5 matching bases. This CDR3 region has 16 residues. With 0 bases removed from V and 11 bases from J, the gap between germline ends came to 17 bases. Germline V gene data show CDR1 as KGHSH and CDR2 as LQKENI.

A word on this clone: The sample holds other DNA sequences that translate to the same CDR3. V gene TRBV7-8 combines with J gene TRBJ2-7; the D gene is possibly TRBD1 (6 bases). V was shortened by 3 bases and J by 1 base, with 7 bases between the two germline ends. The germline V gene has CDR1 SGHVS and CDR2 FQNEAQ. This CDR3 has 13 residues. CDR3: CASSFDRSYEQYV. The CDR3 DNA reads TGTGCCAGCAGCTTCGACAGGTCCTACGAGCAGTACGTC.

The chain uses TRBV10-1 and TRBJ2-3, with D possibly being TRBD2 (5 bases). V lost 3 bases to trimming and J lost 6 bases, with 10 bases between them. CDR3 length: 13 residues. The germline CDR1 and CDR2 sequences are WNHNN and SYGVQD (reference sequence). The CDR3 loop reads CASSDLTKDTQYF. The CDR3 DNA is TGCGCCAGCAGTGATTTGACTAAGGATACGCAGTATTTT.

In this sample, this clone turned up a few times. The chain couples TRBV18 to TRBJ2-2, with 8 bases that match TRBD2. The V gene's germline CDR1 is KGHSH and CDR2 LQKENI. The CDR3 loop spans 16 amino acids. V shed 3 bases and J 2 bases; nucleotides not matched to a gene: 5. The CDR3 DNA is TGTGCCAGCTCACCCTTAGCGGGAAGCAACACCGGGGAGCTGTTTTTT. Translated, it gives CASSPLAGSNTGELFF.

The rearrangement joins TRBV10-2 to TRBJ2-7; 7 bases line up with TRBD1. The CDR3 length is 13 residues. The trim removed 0 bases at V and 7 bases at J, leaving 3 bases unmatched. Germline CDR1 reads WSHSY; CDR2 reads SAAADI. CDR3 sequence reads: CASSESTGWEQYV. The DNA of the CDR3 is TGCGCCAGCAGTGAGTCGACAGGGTGGGAGCAGTACGTC.

The chain couples TRBV5-1 to TRBJ2-1, with D possibly TRBD1 on 5 matching bases. The CDR3 contains 14 residues. Germline V CDR1 and CDR2: SGHRS, YFSETQ. V shed 6 bases and J shed 3 bases, with 13 bases lying between them. Written as DNA, the CDR3 is TGCGCCAGCAAGGAGACAGCCGACTACAATGAGCAGTTCTTC. This encodes CASKETADYNEQFF.

The rearrangement joins TRBV11-3 to TRBJ1-1, with a possible D match to TRBD1 (6 bases). This CDR3 has 12 amino acids. V was shortened by 3 bases and J by 5 bases, with 7 bases between the two germline ends. Per the germline V gene, CDR1 is SGHNT and CDR2 is YENEEA. The CDR3 nucleotides are TGTGCCAGCAGCTTCGGGACAACTGAAGCTTTCTTT. Amino acid sequence: CASSFGTTEAFF.

CDR3 DNA: TGCGCCAGCAGTGAGGCGTTCGGGACAGGGGGATCACCCCTCCACTTT. Its protein product is CASSEAFGTGGSPLHF. V usage is TRBV10-2 and J usage is TRBJ1-6; 11 bases agree with TRBD1. This CDR3 comprises 16 residues. V lost 2 bases and J lost 10; bases outside the gene matches: 7. Per germline, CDR1 WSHSY and CDR2 SAAADI.

The CDR3 here is CASSPQGFNQPQHF. The CDR3 DNA reads as TGTGCCAGCAGCCCGCAGGGGTTCAATCAGCCCCAGCATTTT. V gene TRBV7-2 combines with J gene TRBJ1-5; weak D call: TRBD1 (6 bases). In germline, CDR1 is SGHTA, CDR2 FQGNSA. The CDR3 length is 14 residues. The V end lost 5 bases, the J end lost 3 bases, and 11 bases lay between the germline ends. The full variable domain, with the rest looked up from reference TRBV7-2 and TRBJ1-5, is GAGVSQSPSNKVTEKGKDVELRCDPISGHTALYWYRQSLGQGLEFLIYFQGNSAPDKSGLPSDRFSAERTGGSVSTLTIQRTQQEDSAVYLCASSPQGFNQPQHFGDGTRLSIL.

This clone has a single count. The gene calls are TRBV11-2 and TRBJ1-6; TRBD1 aligns across 9 bases. V lost 3 bases and J lost 9; bases outside the gene matches: 6. Germline values: CDR1 SGHAT, CDR2 FQNNGV. The CDR3 has 15 amino acids. CDR3 sequence reads: CASSFTGTGSSPLHF. CDR3 nucleotides: TGTGCCAGCAGCTTTACCGGGACAGGGAGTTCACCCCTCCACTTT.